The present T cell receptor beta chain was sequenced within a study of technical replicates of blood from several donors. The repertoire was sequenced with immunoSEQ multiplex PCR; TCRdb's copy has only in-frame clones and lacks some. The table has around 100,000 clones, around 96% seen once; the top ten hold 0.25% to 0.35%. The V gene's germline CDR1 is SGDLS and CDR2 YYNGEE. The ends lost 5 bases at V and 2 bases at J; junction bases unmatched: 3. This CDR3 contains 13 residues. This TCR came from a human donor in good health. Sequenced input: T cells isolated from PBMCs. The chain joins TRBV9 to TRBJ2-7, with 8 bases that match TRBD2. This chain's CDR3 is CASSPGGPYEQYF. Here the CDR3 DNA reads TGTGCCAGCAGTCCGGGGGGGCCCTACGAGCAGTACTTC.